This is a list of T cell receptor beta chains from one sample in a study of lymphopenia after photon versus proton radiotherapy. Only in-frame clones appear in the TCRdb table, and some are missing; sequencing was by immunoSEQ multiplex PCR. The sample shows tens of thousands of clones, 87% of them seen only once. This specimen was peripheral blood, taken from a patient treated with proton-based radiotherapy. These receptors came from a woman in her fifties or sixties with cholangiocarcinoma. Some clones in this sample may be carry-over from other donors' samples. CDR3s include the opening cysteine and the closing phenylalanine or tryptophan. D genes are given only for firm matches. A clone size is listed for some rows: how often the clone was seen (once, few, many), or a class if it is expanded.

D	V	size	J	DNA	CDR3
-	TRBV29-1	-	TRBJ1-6	TGCAGCGTTGAAGATGGGTTGAATTCACCCCTCCACTTT	CSVEDGLNSPLHF
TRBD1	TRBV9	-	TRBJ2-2	TGTGCCAGCAGCGCAGCAGGGGGCCGAACCGGGGAGCTGTTTTTT	CASSAAGGRTGELFF
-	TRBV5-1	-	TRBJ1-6	TGCGCCAGCAGCTCGCAGGGGTCCAATTCACCCCTCCACTTT	CASSSQGSNSPLHF
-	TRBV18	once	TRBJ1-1	TGTGCCAGCTCACCACTCTGGGATACAGAGACTGAAGCTTTCTTT	CASSPLWDTETEAFF
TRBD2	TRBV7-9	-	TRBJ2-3	TGTGCCAGCAGCCCACTAGCGGGGCTAGGAAATACGCAGTATTTT	CASSPLAGLGNTQYF
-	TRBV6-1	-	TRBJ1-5	TGTGCCAGCAGTGAAGGCAGGGAATGGGGCAATCAGCCCCAGCATTTT	CASSEGREWGNQPQHF
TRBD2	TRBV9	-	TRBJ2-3	TGTGCCGGCGGGACTAGCGGAGCTCACACAGATACGCAGTATTTT	CAGGTSGAHTDTQYF
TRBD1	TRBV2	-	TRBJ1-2	TGTGCCAGCAGTCTCGGGACAGGGGCTAACGGCTACACCTTC	CASSLGTGANGYTF
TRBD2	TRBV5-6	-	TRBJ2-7	TGTGCCAGCAGCTTGGAACTAGCGGGCAGCTCCTACGAGCAGTACTTC	CASSLELAGSSYEQYF
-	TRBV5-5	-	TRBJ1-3	TGTGCCAGCAGCCCAAATGGGGGCCCTGGAAACACCATATATTTT	CASSPNGGPGNTIYF
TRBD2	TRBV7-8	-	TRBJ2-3	TGTGCCAGCAACCTCGGGACTAGCGGGGGCACAGATACGCAGTATTTT	CASNLGTSGGTDTQYF
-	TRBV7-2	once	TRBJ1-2	TGTGCCAGCAGCTTAGGAGGGGCGTGGTATGGCTACACCTTC	CASSLGGAWYGYTF
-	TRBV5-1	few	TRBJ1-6	TGCGCCAGCAGCTCGGGAGGAGAGCCACCCCTCCACTTT	CASSSGGEPPLHF
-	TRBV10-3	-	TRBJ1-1	TGTGCCATCATGGGTGAGAACACTGAAGCTTTCTTT	CAIMGENTEAFF
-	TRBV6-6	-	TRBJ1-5	TGTGCCAGCAGTTTGGCCAGCCAACAGCCCCAGCATTTT	CASSLASQQPQHF
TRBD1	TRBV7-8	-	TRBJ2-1	TGTGCCAGCAGCCCGCGACACGGACAGGGTGGATTGTTCTTC	CASSPRHGQGGLFF
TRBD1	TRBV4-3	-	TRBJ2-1	TGCGCCAGCAGCCGTTGGGACAGAAACAATGAGCAGTTCTTC	CASSRWDRNNEQFF
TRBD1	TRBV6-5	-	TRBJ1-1	TGTGCCAGCACCAACTACAGGGGGGACACTGAAGCTTTCTTT	CASTNYRGDTEAFF
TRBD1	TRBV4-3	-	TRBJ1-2	TGCGCCAGCAGCCACGACAGGGCGACTAACTATGGCTACACCTTC	CASSHDRATNYGYTF
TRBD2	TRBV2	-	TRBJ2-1	TGTGCCAGCAGTGAGGAACTAGCGGGAAAGGAGGACGAGCAGTTCTTC	CASSEELAGKEDEQFF
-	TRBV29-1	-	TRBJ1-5	TGCAGCGTTGATACAGGGAAGAATCAGCCCCAGCATTTT	CSVDTGKNQPQHF
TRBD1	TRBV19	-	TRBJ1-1	TGTGCCAGCGACAAACAGGGGGGAACTGAAGCTTTCTTT	CASDKQGGTEAFF
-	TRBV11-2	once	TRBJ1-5	TGCGCCAGCAGCCCAAGGGGGGGCAATCAGCCCCAGCATTTT	CASSPRGGNQPQHF
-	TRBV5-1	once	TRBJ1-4	TGCGCCAGCAGCTTACAGGGATTCGGTGAAAAACTGTTTTTT	CASSLQGFGEKLFF
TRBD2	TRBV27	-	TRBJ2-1	TGTGCCAGCAGTGCCGCCGGGACTAGCTACAATGAGCAGTTCTTC	CASSAAGTSYNEQFF
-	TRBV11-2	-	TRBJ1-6	TGTGCCAGCAGCTTGGGCAGAGATAATTCACCCCTCCACTTT	CASSLGRDNSPLHF
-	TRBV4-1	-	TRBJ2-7	TGCGCCAGCAGCCAAGATGGCACAGCCTACGAGCAGTACTTC	CASSQDGTAYEQYF
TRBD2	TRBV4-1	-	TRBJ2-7	TGCGCCAGCAGCCAAGATCTTGAGACTAGCGGGAGGGGAGCCTACGAGCAGTACTTC	CASSQDLETSGRGAYEQYF
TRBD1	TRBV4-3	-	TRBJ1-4	TGCGCCAGCAGCCAAGGGACAGGAGGGCAGGGAGAAAAACTGTTTTTT	CASSQGTGGQGEKLFF
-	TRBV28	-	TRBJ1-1	TGTGCCAGCAGCCGGGCTCTGAACACTGAAGCTTTCTTT	CASSRALNTEAFF
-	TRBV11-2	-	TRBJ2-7	TGTGCCAGCAGCTTAGATTGGGACACCTTCTACGAGCAGTACTTC	CASSLDWDTFYEQYF
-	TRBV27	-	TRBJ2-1	TGTGCCAGCAGGACCAATGAGCAGTTCTTC	CASRTNEQFF
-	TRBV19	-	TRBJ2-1	TGTGCCAGTAGTATTTCGGGGTCCTACAATGAGCAGTTCTTC	CASSISGSYNEQFF
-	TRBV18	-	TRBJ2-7	TGTGCCAGCTCACCATGGGGGGATGTAATGGGCGAGCAGTACTTC	CASSPWGDVMGEQYF
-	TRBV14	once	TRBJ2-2	TGTGCCAGCGCTTTTGGGGCGAACACCGGGGAGCTGTTTTTT	CASAFGANTGELFF
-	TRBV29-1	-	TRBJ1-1	TGCAGCGTTGTCCGGATGAACACTGAAGCTTTCTTT	CSVVRMNTEAFF
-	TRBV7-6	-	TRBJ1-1	TGTGCCAGCAGCTTAGCGGCCGCGGCGACTGAAGCTTTCTTT	CASSLAAAATEAFF
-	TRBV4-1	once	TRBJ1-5	TGCGCCAGCAGCCAAGATTCAACAGGAGTCCTCAATCAGCCCCAGCATTTT	CASSQDSTGVLNQPQHF
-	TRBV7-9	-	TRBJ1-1	TGTGCCAGCAGCTTTGGGGGCGGGGGCACTGAAGCTTTCTTT	CASSFGGGGTEAFF
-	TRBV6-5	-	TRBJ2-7	TGTGCCAGCAGTGCGATCGGGGAGCAGTACTTC	CASSAIGEQYF
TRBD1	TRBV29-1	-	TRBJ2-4	TGCAGCGTTGCCGGGACAGGGACTGGTGGCAACATTCAGTACTTC	CSVAGTGTGGNIQYF
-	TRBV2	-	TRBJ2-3	TGTGCCAGCAGTGGTCGCCTAGCGCGTCGCACAGATACGCAGTATTTT	CASSGRLARRTDTQYF
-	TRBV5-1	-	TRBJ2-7	TGCGCCAGCAGCTTGCGGGCGGCGAGCTCCTACGAGCAGTACTTC	CASSLRAASSYEQYF
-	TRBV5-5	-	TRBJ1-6	TGTGCCAGCAGCCCGACCGGGGGAGATTCACCCCTCCACTTT	CASSPTGGDSPLHF
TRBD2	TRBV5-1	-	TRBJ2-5	TGCGCCAGCAGCTCCCCCCCGGGAGTAGCGGGGGGGCGGGAGACCCAGTACTTC	CASSSPPGVAGGRETQYF
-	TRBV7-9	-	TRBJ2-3	TGTGCCAGCAGCGAAGAGGGGGGTGGCACAGATACGCAGTATTTT	CASSEEGGGTDTQYF
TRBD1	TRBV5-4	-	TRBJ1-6	TGTGCCAGCAGCCGTAAGGGACAGGGGTTTAATTCACCCCTCCACTTT	CASSRKGQGFNSPLHF
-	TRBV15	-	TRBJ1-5	TGTGCCACCAGCAGACCCAGTGGGGGGCAAGATCAGCCCCAGCATTTT	CATSRPSGGQDQPQHF
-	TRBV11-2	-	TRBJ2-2	TGTGCCAGCAGCGTGAACACCGGGGAGCTGTTTTTT	CASSVNTGELFF
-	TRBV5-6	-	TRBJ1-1	TGTGCCAGCAGCTTGGGGACTATGCGGAGGACGGACACTGAAGCTTTCTTT	CASSLGTMRRTDTEAFF